The 26 T cell receptor beta chains below come from one sample, sequenced in a study of radiotherapy plus CTLA-4 blockade in lung cancer. Clones were read by immunoSEQ multiplex PCR, and TCRdb kept only the in-frame ones, dropping some. Here the sample spans approximately 65,000 clones, around three quarters being singletons. The sample was peripheral blood, taken from a patient treated with radiotherapy plus ipilimumab. These receptors originate from a human donor with non-small cell lung cancer who had a complete response to radiotherapy plus ipilimumab.

The chain is built from TRBV6-5 and TRBJ1-1, with 7 bases fitting TRBD1. This CDR3 is 13 amino acids long. Germline V gives CDR1 MNHEY, CDR2 SVGAGI. Trimming cost V 5 bases and J 7 bases; bases outside gene matches: 7. The CDR3 sequence: CASSPGGLYEAFF. CDR3 DNA: TGTGCCAGCAGTCCAGGGGGTCTGTATGAAGCTTTCTTT.

This clone came up a few times. The chain recombines TRBV19 with TRBJ1-5; possible D gene TRBD1, 5 bases. This CDR3 has 12 amino acids. Germline V gene lookup returns CDR1 LNHDA and CDR2 SQIVND (reference sequence). The germline V and J ends were trimmed by 1 base and 15 bases, with 13 bases remaining between them. CDR3 in DNA: TGTGCCAGTAGTATAGTAGACAGCCTCCCGCATTTT. As protein: CASSIVDSLPHF.

V usage is TRBV6-1 and J usage is TRBJ1-5; 8 bases align to TRBD1. The germline gives CDR1 MNHNS, CDR2 SASEGT. This CDR3 is built from 17 residues. The V and J ends lost 4 bases and 11 bases, in that order; junction bases with no gene match: 19. CDR3: CASSGQGARVRRAAQHF. In nucleotides, the CDR3 is TGTGCCAGCAGTGGGCAGGGGGCGAGGGTTCGAAGGGCGGCCCAGCATTTT.

The CDR3 DNA reads as TGTGCCAGCAGCGTAGGGCCAGCTTCTGGCTACACCTTC. This translates into CASSVGPASGYTF. This chain connects TRBV9 to TRBJ1-2, with no clear D. The V end was cut by 0 bases, the J end by 7 bases, with 10 bases between. From germline, CDR1 is SGDLS and CDR2 YYNGEE. This CDR3 is built from 13 residues.

This chain links TRBV29-1 with TRBJ1-5; 8 positions match TRBD1. Germline V gene data show CDR1 as SQVTM and CDR2 as ANQGSEA. Germline trimming cut 6 bases from V and 10 bases from J; bases unmatched to any gene: 11. This CDR3 region has 13 residues. The CDR3 reads CSVEYGGTGPQHF. For the CDR3, the DNA is TGCAGCGTAGAGTATGGAGGGACAGGTCCCCAGCATTTT. Variable domain in full (rest from reference TRBV29-1 and TRBJ1-5): SAVISQKPSRDICQRGTSLTIQCQVDSQVTMMFWYRQQPGQSLTLIATANQGSEATYESGFVIDKFPISRPNLTFSTLTVSNMSPEDSSIYLCSVEYGGTGPQHFGDGTRLSIL.

The chain employs TRBV10-3 and TRBJ2-7; D not resolved. V shed 2 bases and J shed 0 bases, with 8 bases lying between them. The CDR3 is 14 residues long. CDR1 and CDR2 (germline): ENHRY, SYGVKD. CDR3 residues: CAISEAESSYEQYF. The CDR3 DNA sequence: TGTGCCATCAGTGAGGCGGAGAGCTCCTACGAGCAGTACTTC.

J is TRBJ2-1 and V is TRBV7-2; tentative D call: TRBD1 (5 bases). This CDR3 comprises 15 residues. Germline V CDR1 and CDR2: SGHTA, FQGNSA. Trimming shortened V by 5 bases and J by 2 bases, and 13 bases separated the two germline ends. In nucleotides, the CDR3 is TGTGCCAGCAGCCAGCAGGGAATAGCCTACAATGAGCAGTTCTTC. Translated: CASSQQGIAYNEQFF.

The genes are TRBV7-9 and TRBJ1-5; 9 bases agree with TRBD1. In germline, CDR1 is SEHNR, CDR2 FQNEAQ (reference sequence). V was clipped by 5 bases and J by 2 bases; unmatched bases: 13. The CDR3 has 18 residues. The CDR3 DNA sequence: TGTGCCAGCAGCCGCGGGACAGGGCCTGGTTTTGGCAATCAGCCCCAGCATTTT. Its translation: CASSRGTGPGFGNQPQHF. The full variable domain, in which reference TRBV7-9 and TRBJ1-5 provide the parts outside the CDR3, is DTGVSQNPRHKITKRGQNVTFRCDPISEHNRLYWYRQTLGQGPEFLTYFQNEAQLEKSRLLSDRFSAERPKGSFSTLEIQRTEQGDSAMYLCASSRGTGPGFGNQPQHFGDGTRLSIL.

This sequence joins TRBV19 and TRBJ2-7; TRBD1 matches 7 bases. The CDR3 sequence is 14 residues long. The V and J ends lost 2 bases and 5 bases, in that order; junction bases with no gene match: 6. Germline V gene sequence: CDR1 LNHDA, CDR2 SQIVND (reference sequence). CDR3: CASSIINRGDEQYF. DNA of the CDR3: TGTGCCAGTAGTATAATAAACAGGGGCGACGAGCAGTACTTC. Based on the CDR3 plus reference TRBV19 and TRBJ2-7, the full variable domain is DGGITQSPKYLFRKEGQNVTLSCEQNLNHDAMYWYRQDPGQGLRLIYYSQIVNDFQKGDIAEGYSVSREKKESFPLTVTSAQKNPTAFYLCASSIINRGDEQYFGPGTRLTVT.

This clone appeared a few times. J is TRBJ2-7 and V is TRBV5-4, with 8 bases aligning to TRBD2. Germline assignment: CDR1 SGHNT and CDR2 YYREEE (reference sequence). The CDR3 has 15 residues. The V gene end was trimmed by 2 bases and the J gene end by 7 bases; junction bases not matched to a gene: 11. CDR3 nucleotides: TGTGCCAGCAGCTTTTTAGCGGGGCCAGTTGAGGAGCAGTACGTC. This encodes CASSFLAGPVEEQYV.

This clone appeared a few times. As DNA, the CDR3 is TGTGCCAGCAGCCCCCTACGTGGAGGGGGAGAGACCCAGTACTTC. Protein product: CASSPLRGGGETQYF. V gene TRBV7-2 combines with J gene TRBJ2-5; D may match TRBD1 or TRBD2 (6 bases each). Germline values: CDR1 SGHTA, CDR2 FQGNSA. CDR3 length equals 15 residues. Trimming took 5 bases from V and 4 from J, leaving 17 bases between them.

The chain joins TRBV4-3 to TRBJ1-1; unclear D gene. Germline V gives CDR1 LGHNA, CDR2 YSLEER. V was cut by 0 bases and J by 0 bases, with 5 bases left in between. This CDR3 comprises 14 residues. Written as DNA, the CDR3 is TGCGCCAGCAGCCAAGATTGGATGAACACTGAAGCTTTCTTT. Translated: CASSQDWMNTEAFF.

The V and J genes are TRBV7-9 and TRBJ1-3; 9 bases are shared with TRBD1. CDR3 length equals 16 residues. Germline V gene lookup returns CDR1 SEHNR and CDR2 FQNEAQ (reference sequence). The ends lost 5 bases at V and 3 bases at J; junction bases unmatched: 8. The CDR3 loop reads CASSLGTGGGGNTIYF. Written as DNA, the CDR3 is TGTGCCAGCAGCCTGGGCACAGGGGGCGGTGGAAACACCATATATTTT.

This clone came up once. This sequence joins TRBV18 and TRBJ1-2; TRBD1 matches at 7 bases. Losses at the gene ends were 6 bases for V and 4 bases for J; bases not matched to a gene: 11. Germline V lookup: CDR1 KGHSH, CDR2 LQKENI. This CDR3 has 15 amino acids. The CDR3 spells CASSRDREKGYGYTF. For the CDR3, the DNA is TGTGCCAGCTCCCGAGACAGGGAGAAGGGCTATGGCTACACCTTC.

The gene calls are TRBV27 and TRBJ1-5, with 8 bases fitting TRBD1. This CDR3 comprises 16 residues. Germline V gene data show CDR1 as MNHEY and CDR2 as SMNVEV (reference sequence). J was trimmed by 8 bases and V by 5 bases; bases with no gene match: 14. The CDR3, as DNA: TGTGCCAGCAGTCACACATCGGCAGGGGGCTTGGAGCCCCAGCATTTT. This translates into CASSHTSAGGLEPQHF.

V and J are TRBV6-5 and TRBJ2-3; no reliable D call. From germline, CDR1 is MNHEY and CDR2 SVGAGI. Trimming removed 3 bases from V and 0 bases from J, with 13 bases in between. This CDR3 has 16 residues. The CDR3 DNA sequence: TGTGCCAGCAGTTATAGGGCCTCTCCTAGCACAGATACGCAGTATTTT. Translating it yields CASSYRASPSTDTQYF.

V and J are TRBV14 and TRBJ1-5; no clear D. The CDR3 extends over 12 amino acids. The V end was cut by 1 base, the J end by 7 bases, with 5 bases between. CDR1 is SGHDN, CDR2 FVKESK, per germline. This CDR3 is CASSQAEQPQHF. The DNA of the CDR3 is TGTGCCAGCAGCCAAGCCGAACAGCCCCAGCATTTT.

This clone has more than one count but fewer than ten. The chain links TRBV5-1 to TRBJ1-2; D remains unclear. This CDR3 comprises 14 residues. With 2 bases removed from V and 0 bases from J, the gap between germline ends came to 8 bases. Per the germline V gene, CDR1 is SGHRS and CDR2 is YFSETQ. The CDR3 bases are TGCGCCAGCAGCTTAGACAACGCTAACTATGGCTACACCTTC. It translates to CASSLDNANYGYTF.

This clone was counted once. The genes are TRBV28 and TRBJ2-1, with TRBD2 identical over 8 bases. Per the germline V gene, CDR1 is MDHEN and CDR2 is SYDVKM. The CDR3 sequence is 13 residues long. V trimming: 8 bases; J trimming: 7 bases; junction bases outside the gene matches: 7. DNA for the CDR3: TGTGCCAGCCCTTCCCCGGGAGGGAATGAGCAGTTCTTC. Translated: CASPSPGGNEQFF.

The chain links TRBV19 to TRBJ2-2; the match to TRBD1 covers 8 bases. V gave up 5 bases and J gave up 4 bases; unmatched junction bases: 6. CDR3 size: 15 residues. The germline V gene encodes CDR1 LNHDA and CDR2 SQIVND (reference sequence). In DNA form, the CDR3 reads TGTGCCAGTAGTTTGGGACAGGCGCGCACCGGGGAGCTGTTTTTT. This encodes CASSLGQARTGELFF.

The chain combines TRBV18 with TRBJ1-6, with 7 bases matching TRBD1. Unmatched junction bases numbered 8, after V lost 5 bases and J lost 10 bases. CDR3 length: 14 amino acids. Germline V lookup: CDR1 KGHSH, CDR2 LQKENI. CDR3 amino acids: CASSIGGGNSPLHF. The CDR3, as DNA: TGTGCCAGCTCAATTGGAGGGGGCAACTCACCCCTCCACTTT.

This clone was found a few times. The chain links TRBV2 to TRBJ2-5, with 8 bases aligning to TRBD1. Germline loops: CDR1 SNHLY, CDR2 FYNNEI. With V trimmed by 8 bases and J by 5 bases, 7 bases remained unmatched. The CDR3 has 13 amino acids. The CDR3 loop reads CASGAGGRETQYF. CDR3 DNA: TGTGCCAGCGGGGCAGGGGGCCGGGAGACCCAGTACTTC.

The rearrangement joins TRBV18 to TRBJ2-1; 9 nucleotides line up with TRBD1. Germline values: CDR1 KGHSH, CDR2 LQKENI. This CDR3 is 16 amino acids long. The V and J ends lost 4 bases and 3 bases, in that order; junction bases with no gene match: 7. The CDR3 protein is CASSLRTGANYNEQFF. CDR3 coding DNA: TGTGCCAGCTCACTTCGGACAGGGGCCAACTACAATGAGCAGTTCTTC. The whole variable domain, remainder taken from reference TRBV18 and TRBJ2-1, is NAGVMQNPRHLVRRRGQEARLRCSPMKGHSHVYWYRQLPEEGLKFMVYLQKENIIDESGMPKERFSAEFPKEGPSILRIQQVVRGDSAAYFCASSLRTGANYNEQFFGPGTRLTVL.

The chain joins TRBV5-6 to TRBJ2-3; D is undetermined. Trimming left V 4 bases short and J 6 bases short, with 9 bases between. Germline V gene lookup returns CDR1 SGHDT and CDR2 YYEEEE. The CDR3 spans 12 residues. The CDR3 region is CASSPGWDTQYF. The DNA of the CDR3 is TGTGCCAGCAGCCCGGGTTGGGATACGCAGTATTTT.

The rearrangement uses TRBV5-5 and TRBJ2-7; 9 positions agree with TRBD1. The CDR3 length is 16 residues. Per germline, CDR1 SGHKS and CDR2 YYEKEE (reference sequence). V lost 5 bases, J lost 3 bases, and 12 bases stayed unmatched. CDR3: CASRFSLDRGNYEQYV. In DNA, the CDR3 is TGTGCCAGCAGGTTCAGCCTTGACAGGGGGAACTACGAGCAGTACGTC.

The CDR3 coding sequence is TGCGCCAGCAGCTCCACGACAGGCGGGGCCGGGGAGCTGTTTTTT. This gives the protein CASSSTTGGAGELFF. The V and J genes are TRBV5-1 and TRBJ2-2, with D perhaps given as TRBD1 or TRBD2 (6 bases each). The CDR3 loop spans 15 amino acids. The germline V gene encodes CDR1 SGHRS and CDR2 YFSETQ. V gave up 3 bases and J gave up 6 bases, with 15 bases separating them.